This passage covers 5 T cell receptor beta chains from one sample sequenced in a study of OX40 agonist ivuxolimab in advanced cancers. The repertoire was sequenced with immunoSEQ multiplex PCR; TCRdb's copy has only in-frame clones and lacks some. The table has roughly 80,000 clones, around 86% seen once. This specimen consisted of CD4+ or CD8+ T cells sorted from blood, obtained in a trial of the OX40 agonist ivuxolimab. The receptors stem from an adult with an advanced solid tumor such as melanoma, head and neck, liver or kidney cancer.

The genes are TRBV6-1 and TRBJ2-2; 7 positions agree with TRBD1. CDR1 and CDR2 from the germline V gene are MNHNS and SASEGT. Unmatched junction bases numbered 5, after V lost 5 bases and J lost 2 bases. This CDR3 has 15 residues. Written as DNA, the CDR3 is TGTGCCAGCAGTACGGGACAGACAAACACCGGGGAGCTGTTTTTT. This encodes CASSTGQTNTGELFF.

The chain carries TRBV7-3 and TRBJ2-1; TRBD2 matches 11 bases. The V and J ends lost 0 bases and 0 bases, in that order; junction bases with no gene match: 4. Germline assignment: CDR1 SGHTA and CDR2 FQGTGA. The CDR3 runs to 18 residues. DNA of the CDR3: TGTGCCAGCAGCTTAACGGGACTAGCGGCCAGCTCCTACAATGAGCAGTTCTTC. It translates to CASSLTGLAASSYNEQFF.

V is TRBV19 and J is TRBJ2-1; TRBD2 agrees at 14 bases. Germline assignment: CDR1 LNHDA and CDR2 SQIVND (reference sequence). Trimming cost V 6 bases and J 8 bases; bases outside gene matches: 3. The CDR3 consists of 14 residues. The CDR3 is CASSQTSGRDEQFF. CDR3 coding DNA: TGTGCCAGTAGCCAGACTAGCGGGAGGGATGAGCAGTTCTTC.

This chain joins TRBV18 and TRBJ1-1, with D uncertain. Germline values: CDR1 KGHSH, CDR2 LQKENI. Trimming shortened V by 0 bases and J by 7 bases, and 9 bases separated the two germline ends. The CDR3 contains 13 residues. DNA for the CDR3: TGTGCCAGCTCACCACCGTCAGGACTTGAAGCTTTCTTT. This gives the protein CASSPPSGLEAFF.

The chain has TRBV27 and TRBJ2-5, with TRBD1 identical over 9 bases. The germline V gene has CDR1 MNHEY and CDR2 SMNVEV (reference sequence). This CDR3 spans 14 amino acids. J lost 6 bases, V lost 5 bases, and 7 bases had no gene match. In DNA, the CDR3 is TGTGCCAGCAGTCTACAGGGGGCGGGGAAGACCCAGTACTTC. Translating it yields CASSLQGAGKTQYF.